One and the same sample provided the 27 T cell receptor beta chains below, sequenced in a study of cytomegalovirus exposure and HLA in healthy donors. The PCR employed 60 Vbeta primers together with 13 Jbeta primers. Data came from immunoSEQ multiplex PCR; TCRdb stores just in-frame clones and leaves some out. There are 150,000 or so clones in the sample; over 60% occur only once, and under 4% lies in the top ten. Sequencing used PBMCs. The receptors come from a middle-aged woman in good health and CMV-seronegative.

J is TRBJ1-2 and V is TRBV5-1; possibly TRBD1 for D (5 bases). V shed 1 base and J shed 4 bases, with 17 bases lying between them. Germline CDR1 is SGHRS and CDR2 is YFSETQ. There are 16 residues in the CDR3. This CDR3 reads CASSLSSGVRGYGYTF. The CDR3 nucleotides read TGCGCCAGCAGCTTGAGCTCGGGGGTAAGGGGCTATGGCTACACCTTC. The variable domain in full, with the rest retrieved from reference TRBV5-1 and TRBJ1-2, is KAGVTQTPRYLIKTRGQQVTLSCSPISGHRSVSWYQQTPGQGLQFLFEYFSETQRNKGNFPGRFSGRQFSNSRSEMNVSTLELGDSALYLCASSLSSGVRGYGYTFGSGTRLTVV.

The rearrangement uses TRBV2 and TRBJ1-5, with D unresolved. The V end was cut by 5 bases, the J end by 0 bases, with 5 bases between. The CDR3 extends over 13 amino acids. Germline CDR1 is SNHLY and CDR2 is FYNNEI. CDR3 DNA: TGTGCCAGCAGTCCGGGTAGCAATCAGCCCCAGCATTTT. Encoded protein: CASSPGSNQPQHF.

V is TRBV7-6 and J is TRBJ1-6; tentatively, D is TRBD1 (5 bases). This CDR3 comprises 17 residues. Trimming removed 1 base at V and 0 bases at J, with 10 bases between. Germline loops: CDR1 SGHVS, CDR2 FNYEAQ. CDR3 region: CASSLGFRGSYNSPLHF. The CDR3 region has the DNA TGTGCCAGCAGCTTAGGGTTTAGGGGCTCCTATAATTCACCCCTCCACTTT. Supplemented by reference TRBV7-6 and TRBJ1-6, the full variable domain reads GAGVSQSPRYKVTKRGQDVALRCDPISGHVSLYWYRQALGQGPEFLTYFNYEAQQDKSGLPNDRFSAERPEGSISTLTIQRTEQRDSAMYRCASSLGFRGSYNSPLHFGNGTRLTVT.

The chain combines TRBV18 with TRBJ2-2, with 7 bases identical to TRBD1. Germline CDR1 KGHSH, CDR2 LQKENI. CDR3 length: 16 residues. With 2 bases clipped from V and 4 bases from J, the junction kept 7 bases outside the gene matches. CDR3: CASSPIDRDVTGELFF. In DNA form, the CDR3 reads TGTGCCAGCTCACCAATTGACAGGGATGTCACCGGGGAGCTGTTTTTT.

This clone has just one count. The rearrangement uses TRBV6-1 and TRBJ1-1; D not resolved. This CDR3 has 14 residues. Between the trimmed V and J ends, which lost 6 bases and 5 bases, there was a span of 16 bases. Germline CDR1 MNHNS, CDR2 SASEGT. The CDR3 sequence is CASRTGRVRTEAFF. The CDR3 nucleotides are TGTGCCAGCAGAACTGGGAGGGTTCGGACTGAAGCTTTCTTT.

The chain carries TRBV6-5 and TRBJ2-1; 8 positions agree with TRBD1. Per the germline V gene, CDR1 is MNHEY and CDR2 is SVGAGI. With 0 bases clipped from V and 2 bases from J, the junction kept 3 bases outside the gene matches. This CDR3 region has 16 residues. As DNA, the CDR3 is TGTGCCAGCAGTTACTCCCGGACAGGGACCTACAATGAGCAGTTCTTC. It specifies CASSYSRTGTYNEQFF.

The chain joins TRBV9 to TRBJ1-1, with a tentative D call TRBD1 (6 bases). Germline assignment: CDR1 SGDLS and CDR2 YYNGEE. Trimming left V 5 bases short and J 1 base short, with 9 bases between. The CDR3 contains 13 residues. DNA of the CDR3: TGTGCCAGCAGTTACAGGGCGAACACTGAAGCTTTCTTT. This encodes CASSYRANTEAFF.

The chain combines TRBV7-9 with TRBJ2-1, with TRBD2 identical over 13 bases. CDR1 SEHNR and CDR2 FQNEAQ come from the germline V gene (reference sequence). The CDR3 runs 15 residues. V was clipped by 5 bases and J by 4 bases; unmatched bases: 2. In nucleotides, the CDR3 is TGTGCCAGCAGCCAACTAGCGGGGGGGTACAATGAGCAGTTCTTC. Amino acids: CASSQLAGGYNEQFF.

V is TRBV6-5 and J is TRBJ1-4; the match to TRBD1 covers 7 bases. In germline, CDR1 is MNHEY, CDR2 SVGAGI. CDR3 size: 14 residues. V lost 6 bases to trimming and J lost 6 bases; unmatched junction nucleotides: 7. CDR3 loop: CASSKSGTDEKLFF. The CDR3 DNA is TGTGCCAGCAGCAAGTCCGGGACAGATGAAAAACTGTTTTTT.

The chain has TRBV5-8 and TRBJ1-2; D may be TRBD1 (5 bases). Germline V gene data show CDR1 as SGHTS and CDR2 as YDEGEE. The CDR3 is 15 residues long. Trimming shortened V by 1 base and J by 5 bases, and 15 bases separated the two germline ends. The CDR3 DNA is TGTGCCAGCAGCTTGTGGCCGACAGATGAATATGGCTACACCTTC. Amino acids: CASSLWPTDEYGYTF.

The DNA of the CDR3 is TGTGCCAGTGCTCTGGACAGGGGGCGCGGGACTGAAGCTTTCTTT. As protein: CASALDRGRGTEAFF. This chain uses TRBV19 with TRBJ1-1; 11 nucleotides match TRBD1. CDR3 length: 15 amino acids. Trimming removed 8 bases from V and 5 bases from J; junction bases left unmatched: 10. Germline-derived CDR1 and CDR2 are LNHDA and SQIVND (reference sequence).

V usage is TRBV7-9 and J usage is TRBJ1-1, with D uncertain. The CDR3 consists of 13 residues. From germline, CDR1 is SEHNR and CDR2 FQNEAQ (reference sequence). Trimming pared 1 base from V and 8 bases from J, leaving 11 bases between. The CDR3 region has the DNA TGTGCCAGCAGCTTAGATGGCAGTCCCGAAGCTTTCTTT. It codes for CASSLDGSPEAFF.

This clone has just one count. The V gene is TRBV14, the J gene TRBJ1-4, with D unresolved. V lost 1 base, J lost 8 bases, and 17 bases lay in between. In germline, CDR1 is SGHDN, CDR2 FVKESK. This CDR3 has 16 amino acids. The chain's CDR3 is CASSQGVWRDREKLFF. In nucleotides, the CDR3 is TGTGCCAGCAGCCAAGGGGTATGGAGAGATCGAGAAAAACTGTTTTTT. Full variable domain (missing parts from reference TRBV14 and TRBJ1-4): EAGVTQFPSHSVIEKGQTVTLRCDPISGHDNLYWYRRVMGKEIKFLLHFVKESKQDESGMPNNRFLAERTGGTYSTLKVQPAELEDSGVYFCASSQGVWRDREKLFFGSGTQLSVL.

The genes are TRBV7-3 and TRBJ2-3, with D unclear. The germline gives CDR1 SGHTA, CDR2 FQGTGA. V lost 5 bases and J lost 5, with 8 bases in between. This CDR3 is 12 amino acids long. For the CDR3, the DNA is TGTGCCAGCAGCCGGCCGGGAGATACGCAGTATTTT. This translates into CASSRPGDTQYF.

J is TRBJ2-5 and V is TRBV2; 11 bases fit TRBD1. This CDR3 comprises 14 residues. V was pared by 7 bases and J by 4 bases, with 5 bases of the junction left unmatched. The V gene's germline CDR1 is SNHLY and CDR2 FYNNEI. CDR3 residues: CASIPDRGRETQYF. The CDR3 DNA follows: TGTGCCAGCATTCCGGACAGGGGGCGAGAGACCCAGTACTTC.

This rearrangement joins TRBV19 to TRBJ1-1; 8 nucleotides line up with TRBD1. Looked up from germline, CDR1 is LNHDA and CDR2 is SQIVND (reference sequence). This CDR3 comprises 13 residues. Trimming took 5 bases from V and 5 from J; bases not matched to a gene: 4. The CDR3 sequence is CASSRQGRTEAFF. The CDR3 DNA is TGTGCCAGTAGTCGACAGGGGCGGACTGAAGCTTTCTTT.

The chain carries TRBV11-2 and TRBJ2-1; D possibly corresponds to TRBD2 (7 bases). The CDR3 runs to 14 residues. V was trimmed by 4 bases and J by 11 bases, leaving 18 bases between them. Germline loops: CDR1 SGHAT, CDR2 FQNNGV. For the CDR3, the DNA is TGTGCCAGCAGCTCTTTGGGGGGGCGGGGGAAGCAGTTCTTC. Amino acids: CASSSLGGRGKQFF.

This clone was found once. This rearrangement joins TRBV7-6 to TRBJ2-2; 10 nucleotides match TRBD2. The CDR3 consists of 17 residues. With V trimmed by 1 base and J by 4 bases, 6 bases remained unmatched. Germline V lookup: CDR1 SGHVS, CDR2 FNYEAQ. The CDR3 region is CASSLGAGGPGTGELFF. The CDR3 DNA reads TGTGCCAGCAGCTTAGGAGCGGGGGGGCCGGGCACCGGGGAGCTGTTTTTT.

The V and J genes are TRBV5-4 and TRBJ1-2, with TRBD1 matching over 7 bases. The CDR3 length is 14 residues. Trimming at V came to 2 bases and at J to 3 bases, leaving 4 bases not matched to a gene. Germline V CDR1 and CDR2: SGHNT, YYREEE (reference sequence). CDR3 coding DNA: TGTGCCAGCAGCTTACCGACAGGGCACTATGGCTACACCTTC. Translation: CASSLPTGHYGYTF. The variable domain in full, with the rest retrieved from reference TRBV5-4 and TRBJ1-2, is ETGVTQSPTHLIKTRGQQVTLRCSSQSGHNTVSWYQQALGQGPQFIFQYYREEENGRGNFPPRFSGLQFPNYSSELNVNALELDDSALYLCASSLPTGHYGYTFGSGTRLTVV.

The gene calls are TRBV27 and TRBJ1-2, with TRBD1 as a possible D gene (5 bases). CDR3 length: 15 amino acids. Trimming pared 2 bases from V and 4 bases from J, leaving 14 bases between. Germline V gives CDR1 MNHEY, CDR2 SMNVEV (reference sequence). The CDR3 protein is CASSLSGALTYGYTF. In DNA, the CDR3 is TGTGCCAGCAGTTTAAGTGGGGCCTTGACCTATGGCTACACCTTC.

The J gene is TRBJ1-4, the V gene TRBV10-3, with D tentatively TRBD1 (6 bases). The CDR3 has 14 residues. CDR1 and CDR2 (germline): ENHRY, SYGVKD. Trimming pared 6 bases from V and 5 bases from J, leaving 13 bases between. The DNA of the CDR3 is TGTGCCATCAGCGCACAGGGCCTAAATGAAAAACTGTTTTTT. Protein product: CAISAQGLNEKLFF.

The genes are TRBV11-2 and TRBJ2-3; 9 bases align to TRBD2. Trimming took 3 bases from V and 5 from J; bases not matched to a gene: 12. Germline values: CDR1 SGHAT, CDR2 FQNNGV. This CDR3 is 17 amino acids long. DNA for the CDR3: TGTGCCAGCAGCTTGATCCCTCGCGGGGGGGCGGTAGATACGCAGTATTTT. Residues: CASSLIPRGGAVDTQYF.

V is TRBV7-3 and J is TRBJ2-5; a weak D match, TRBD2 (6 bases). Germline V gene sequence: CDR1 SGHTA, CDR2 FQGTGA. V was clipped by 4 bases and J by 2 bases, with 11 bases between them. There are 14 residues in the CDR3. The CDR3 loop is CASSSSGLQETQYF. In DNA, the CDR3 is TGTGCCAGCAGCTCCTCGGGACTGCAAGAGACCCAGTACTTC.

The chain uses TRBV2 and TRBJ2-3, with D tentatively TRBD2 (5 bases). V was cut by 6 bases and J by 3 bases, with 10 bases left in between. Germline V gene data show CDR1 as SNHLY and CDR2 as FYNNEI. This CDR3 is 13 amino acids long. For the CDR3, the DNA is TGTGCCAGCAGCGGAGGTTGGACAGATACGCAGTATTTT. Its protein is CASSGGWTDTQYF. Complete variable domain (other parts from reference TRBV2 and TRBJ2-3): EPEVTQTPSHQVTQMGQEVILRCVPISNHLYFYWYRQILGQKVEFLVSFYNNEISEKSEIFDDQFSVERPDGSNFTLKIRSTKLEDSAMYFCASSGGWTDTQYFGPGTRLTVL.

The chain carries TRBV7-3 and TRBJ2-1, with D tentatively TRBD2 (7 bases). Germline CDR1 reads SGHTA; CDR2 reads FQGTGA. The CDR3 length is 14 residues. With 6 bases removed from V and 7 bases from J, the gap between germline ends came to 16 bases. The CDR3: CASSQRGGLNEQFF. The DNA for the CDR3 is TGTGCCAGCAGTCAAAGGGGGGGGCTTAATGAGCAGTTCTTC. The full variable domain, with the rest looked up from reference TRBV7-3 and TRBJ2-1, is GAGVSQTPSNKVTEKGKYVELRCDPISGHTALYWYRQSLGQGPEFLIYFQGTGAADDSGLPNDRFFAVRPEGSVSTLKIQRTERGDSAVYLCASSQRGGLNEQFFGPGTRLTVL.

CDR3 nucleotides: TGTGCCAGCAGTTTCGAGGGGGGGCTATACGAGCAGTACTTC. Translating gives CASSFEGGLYEQYF. The V and J genes are TRBV27 and TRBJ2-7; D is perhaps TRBD2 (7 bases). V lost 3 bases to trimming and J lost 4 bases, with 13 bases between them. The CDR3 runs 14 residues. Per the germline V gene, CDR1 is MNHEY and CDR2 is SMNVEV (reference sequence).

V usage is TRBV5-4 and J usage is TRBJ2-7, with 10 nucleotides matching TRBD2. Trimming cost V 4 bases and J 3 bases; bases outside gene matches: 7. Germline loops: CDR1 SGHNT, CDR2 YYREEE (reference sequence). The CDR3 runs to 15 residues. The CDR3 reads CASSSSGGPDYEQYF. The CDR3 coding sequence is TGTGCCAGCAGCAGTAGCGGGGGGCCGGACTACGAGCAGTACTTC.